A selection of T cell receptor beta chains follows, all from one sample in a study of a mutant IDH1 vaccine in newly diagnosed glioma. Clones were sequenced by immunoSEQ multiplex PCR, and TCRdb holds only the in-frame ones, with some missing. The sample has roughly 38,000 clones, around 76% seen once; the top ten hold roughly 6.3%. Antigens for these TCRs are unknown. This specimen consisted of PBMCs, obtained from a glioma patient whose treatment included an IDH1 peptide vaccine. The source of these receptors is a woman aged 35 to 49 with glioma. Some clones in this sample may be carry-over from other donors' samples. CDR3s include the opening cysteine and the closing phenylalanine or tryptophan. Fields, in order: D gene, V gene, clone size, J gene, CDR3 DNA, CDR3 protein. D genes are given only for firm matches. Size is omitted from some rows. Given values are once, few, many or a class for expanded clones.

d_gene: TRBD2; v_gene: TRBV5-6; abundance: few; j_gene: TRBJ2-1; CDR3nt: TGTGCCAGCAGCGCACTAGCGGGGTTAAGCTCCTACAATGAGCAGTTCTTC; CDR3aa: CASSALAGLSSYNEQFF
d_gene: TRBD1; v_gene: TRBV6-5; abundance: -; j_gene: TRBJ2-7; CDR3nt: TGTGCCAGCACTCGGACAGGGGGCTACGAGCAGTACTTC; CDR3aa: CASTRTGGYEQYF
d_gene: -; v_gene: TRBV18; abundance: -; j_gene: TRBJ1-2; CDR3nt: TGTGCCAGCTCACCACCCCAATTAGCAGGGGCATATGGCTACACCTTC; CDR3aa: CASSPPQLAGAYGYTF
d_gene: -; v_gene: TRBV18; abundance: -; j_gene: TRBJ1-1; CDR3nt: TGTGCCAGCTCACCACGTCCACAGATCATGAACACTGAAGCTTTCTTT; CDR3aa: CASSPRPQIMNTEAFF
d_gene: TRBD1; v_gene: TRBV6-1; abundance: few; j_gene: TRBJ1-1; CDR3nt: TGTGCCAGCAGTGAAAGGAGGGGGCAGAACACTGAAGCTTTCTTT; CDR3aa: CASSERRGQNTEAFF
d_gene: TRBD1; v_gene: TRBV19; abundance: -; j_gene: TRBJ2-2; CDR3nt: TGTGCCAGTATTTCATGGACAGGGGCGAACACCGGGGAGCTGTTTTTT; CDR3aa: CASISWTGANTGELFF
d_gene: -; v_gene: TRBV4-1; abundance: -; j_gene: TRBJ2-3; CDR3nt: TGCGCCAGCAGGGAGGCGGGTATTGAAGATACGCAGTATTTT; CDR3aa: CASREAGIEDTQYF
d_gene: -; v_gene: TRBV2; abundance: once; j_gene: TRBJ1-2; CDR3nt: TGTGCCAGCAGTCTCCGACCACTAAATGGCTACACCTTC; CDR3aa: CASSLRPLNGYTF
d_gene: -; v_gene: TRBV4-1; abundance: once; j_gene: TRBJ2-3; CDR3nt: TGCGCCAGCAGCCAGTGGGGGGGCACAGATACGCAGTATTTT; CDR3aa: CASSQWGGTDTQYF
d_gene: TRBD1; v_gene: TRBV27; abundance: -; j_gene: TRBJ1-1; CDR3nt: TGTGCCAGCAGTTCGGGGAGGGGGCGGCACACTGAAGCTTTCTTT; CDR3aa: CASSSGRGRHTEAFF
d_gene: -; v_gene: TRBV7-2; abundance: -; j_gene: TRBJ1-3; CDR3nt: TGTGCCAGCAGCTCAGGGACCTCTGGAAACACCATATATTTT; CDR3aa: CASSSGTSGNTIYF
d_gene: -; v_gene: TRBV19; abundance: -; j_gene: TRBJ2-5; CDR3nt: TGTGCCAGTGGTGGGTTCCAAGAGACCCAGTACTTC; CDR3aa: CASGGFQETQYF
d_gene: -; v_gene: TRBV4-3; abundance: -; j_gene: TRBJ1-4; CDR3nt: TGCGCCAGCAGCCAAGACAGACAAGTAGCAACTAATGAAAAACTGTTTTTT; CDR3aa: CASSQDRQVATNEKLFF
d_gene: -; v_gene: TRBV7-8; abundance: -; j_gene: TRBJ2-7; CDR3nt: TGTGCCAGCAGGTACCAATGGGATTACGAGCAGTACTTC; CDR3aa: CASRYQWDYEQYF
d_gene: TRBD2; v_gene: TRBV9; abundance: -; j_gene: TRBJ2-5; CDR3nt: TGTGCCAGCAGCGTAATAACTAGCGGGGGAGACGAGACCCAGTACTTC; CDR3aa: CASSVITSGGDETQYF
d_gene: TRBD1; v_gene: TRBV5-1; abundance: -; j_gene: TRBJ1-1; CDR3nt: TGCGCCAGCAGCTCCACAGGGGCCACTGAAGCTTTCTTT; CDR3aa: CASSSTGATEAFF
d_gene: TRBD2; v_gene: TRBV7-2; abundance: -; j_gene: TRBJ2-7; CDR3nt: TGTGCCAGCAGCTCCGGGAGGACGAGCTCCTACGAGCAGTACTTC; CDR3aa: CASSSGRTSSYEQYF
d_gene: -; v_gene: TRBV5-1; abundance: -; j_gene: TRBJ1-1; CDR3nt: TGCGCCAGCAGCTTGAAATCTGTGAACACTGAAGCTTTCTTT; CDR3aa: CASSLKSVNTEAFF
d_gene: TRBD2; v_gene: TRBV5-4; abundance: -; j_gene: TRBJ2-6; CDR3nt: TGTGCCAGCAGCTTGTCACTAGCGGGGGGGGGCTCTGGGGCCAACGTCCTGACTTTC; CDR3aa: CASSLSLAGGGSGANVLTF
d_gene: -; v_gene: TRBV7-9; abundance: -; j_gene: TRBJ2-5; CDR3nt: TGTGCCAGCACCCCGGGACAAAGCCAAGAGACCCAGTACTTC; CDR3aa: CASTPGQSQETQYF
d_gene: -; v_gene: TRBV4-1; abundance: -; j_gene: TRBJ1-2; CDR3nt: TGCGCCAGCAGCCAAGGGTCCGCACTTTGGCTTTTC; CDR3aa: CASSQGSALWLF
d_gene: TRBD1; v_gene: TRBV6-6; abundance: -; j_gene: TRBJ2-4; CDR3nt: TGTGCCAGCGGGCCTCGGACAGGGGGCGATTACTTC; CDR3aa: CASGPRTGGDYF
d_gene: TRBD1; v_gene: TRBV29-1; abundance: -; j_gene: TRBJ1-2; CDR3nt: TGCAGCGTTGGACAGGGGACGGGGGCTACTAGCTATGGCTACACCTTC; CDR3aa: CSVGQGTGATSYGYTF
d_gene: TRBD2; v_gene: TRBV15; abundance: -; j_gene: TRBJ2-2; CDR3nt: TGTGCCACCAGCCCAGGACTAGCGGCCAGGGAGCTGTTTTTT; CDR3aa: CATSPGLAARELFF
d_gene: -; v_gene: TRBV19; abundance: -; j_gene: TRBJ1-4; CDR3nt: TGTGCCACCTCAGGGAGGATTCGCGAAAAACTGTTTTTT; CDR3aa: CATSGRIREKLFF
d_gene: -; v_gene: TRBV4-3; abundance: -; j_gene: TRBJ2-7; CDR3nt: TGCGCCAGCAGCCAAGGCGGCAGTCTCTACGAGCAGTACTTC; CDR3aa: CASSQGGSLYEQYF
d_gene: -; v_gene: TRBV7-6; abundance: -; j_gene: TRBJ1-5; CDR3nt: TGTGCCAGCAGCTTAAATAGCAATCAGCCCCAGCATTTT; CDR3aa: CASSLNSNQPQHF
d_gene: TRBD1; v_gene: TRBV2; abundance: -; j_gene: TRBJ2-6; CDR3nt: TGTGCCAGCAGTCACCGACAGGGAAGCTTCCCCTCTGGGGCCAACGTCCTGACTTTC; CDR3aa: CASSHRQGSFPSGANVLTF
d_gene: TRBD1; v_gene: TRBV14; abundance: -; j_gene: TRBJ1-1; CDR3nt: TGTGCCAGCAGCCAAGATTTGGGGACAGGCGCTGAAGCTTTCTTT; CDR3aa: CASSQDLGTGAEAFF
d_gene: TRBD1; v_gene: TRBV10-3; abundance: once; j_gene: TRBJ1-1; CDR3nt: TGTGCCATCAGCGGAAAACAGGGGGCCCGAGGCACTGAAGCTTTCTTT; CDR3aa: CAISGKQGARGTEAFF
d_gene: TRBD2; v_gene: TRBV4-2; abundance: -; j_gene: TRBJ2-5; CDR3nt: TGTGCCAGCAGCCACGGGACTAGCGGGGGGTTACAAGAGACCCAGTACTTC; CDR3aa: CASSHGTSGGLQETQYF
d_gene: -; v_gene: TRBV2; abundance: -; j_gene: TRBJ1-3; CDR3nt: TGTGCCACCGGGGAGGGGCTTTATCCTGGAAACACCATATATTTT; CDR3aa: CATGEGLYPGNTIYF
d_gene: TRBD1; v_gene: TRBV6-5; abundance: few; j_gene: TRBJ1-1; CDR3nt: TGTGCCAGCAGTTACTCGAGTGGGAGGACAGGGAACGCTTTCTTT; CDR3aa: CASSYSSGRTGNAFF
d_gene: -; v_gene: TRBV19; abundance: few; j_gene: TRBJ1-1; CDR3nt: TGTGCCAGTAGAGAAGCCGACGGTACTGAAGCTTTCTTT; CDR3aa: CASREADGTEAFF
d_gene: TRBD2; v_gene: TRBV5-5; abundance: -; j_gene: TRBJ2-7; CDR3nt: TGTGCCACCTCTACCGGGGGGGGACCAATCCCCTACGAGCAGTACTTC; CDR3aa: CATSTGGGPIPYEQYF
d_gene: TRBD2; v_gene: TRBV6-5; abundance: -; j_gene: TRBJ2-5; CDR3nt: TGTGCCGTCGGGAGGGAGGAGACCCAGTACTTC; CDR3aa: CAVGREETQYF
d_gene: TRBD2; v_gene: TRBV27; abundance: -; j_gene: TRBJ2-7; CDR3nt: TGTGCCAGCAGTAGAGCGGCAGGGAGCGGGGCCAACGAGCAGTACTTC; CDR3aa: CASSRAAGSGANEQYF
d_gene: -; v_gene: TRBV5-5; abundance: once; j_gene: TRBJ2-3; CDR3nt: TGTGCCAGCAGCTTGGCCCTCGGGGATACGCAGTATTTT; CDR3aa: CASSLALGDTQYF
d_gene: TRBD1; v_gene: TRBV10-3; abundance: -; j_gene: TRBJ2-7; CDR3nt: TGTGCCATCAGCCGGGACAGGGGCGAGGAGCAGTACTTC; CDR3aa: CAISRDRGEEQYF
d_gene: -; v_gene: TRBV7-8; abundance: -; j_gene: TRBJ2-7; CDR3nt: TGTGCCAGCAGCTTAGGTTTGCGACGGGGCAGTTCCTACGAGCAGTACTTC; CDR3aa: CASSLGLRRGSSYEQYF
d_gene: -; v_gene: TRBV6-6; abundance: -; j_gene: TRBJ1-5; CDR3nt: TGTGCCAGCAGTGACTCCGAGAGACCAAGCAATCAGCCCCAGCATTTT; CDR3aa: CASSDSERPSNQPQHF